This T cell receptor (beta chain) was sequenced during a study of shared clonotypes between healthy human individuals (TCRdb year 2020). About the study as a whole: The cohort included three men and a couple of women between 18 and 49 years of age. For each donor, CD4 naive and CD4 memory were each run on three plates, CD8 naive on two plates, and CD8 memory on one plate. To estimate repertoire size and how much clonotypes are shared between individuals, the study performed deep sequencing of blood TCR repertoires from a few healthy adults. To increase sequencing depth and limit assay-specific biases, TCR repertoire library preparation and sequencing were carried out by different laboratories using diverse techniques. Between about 0.9 and 10 billion PBMCs per donor were obtained by leukapheresis. Findings and caveats that apply to the study as a whole: Estimated clonotype richness was generally larger for naive than for memory subsets. Even with the large sequencing depth, rarefaction of the sorted-subset datasets indicated that sequencing was incomplete. Pairwise subsampling led to the expectation that sequencing depth would affect the degree of clonotype sharing among donors. Higher generation probabilities were observed for clonotypes shared by all four sorted-subset donors than for non-shared clonotypes. The small number of donors limited the genetic and exposure-history diversity represented. Sharing across a few donors was observed for around 5% of naive CD4, over 3% of naive CD8, 2.3% of memory CD4, and about 0.4% of memory CD8 clonotypes. Sampling was limited to blood, and TCR repertoires in tissue likely differ from TCR repertoires in blood.

Using the deep immunoSEQ assay, TCR CDR3 regions were amplified from genomic DNA by multiplex PCR. For each cell subset, the extracted genomic DNA was distributed evenly across all wells of several immunoSEQ 96-well plates, and each plate served as one replicate. For sorted subsets, each replicate PCR was loaded with approximately 200 ng genomic DNA, equivalent to 32,000 or so T cell genomes. The purified libraries were quantified using a Qubit 3.0 fluorometer, sized with a Bioanalyzer 2100, and then quantified again using the KAPA Library Quantification kit. Every immunoSEQ 96-well plate was sequenced on a dedicated single-read 150-cycle Illumina NextSeq 550 flow cell. Per the authors' processing: Because only junctional sequences without quality scores were contained in the immunoSEQ output, filtering matching that applied to full-length reads could not be performed. Sequences were annotated with PyIR, a Python wrapper for IgBLAST v1.9, using IMGT germline references to assign V/J genes and CDR3. Any read was removed if the V/J assignment was weak (E-value above 1e-6), the CDR3 was missing, or the read contained stop codons, out-of-frame junctions, or ambiguous translated residues. V3J clonotypes were defined as sequences sharing an identical inferred V gene, J gene, and CDR3 amino acid sequence. Percentage overlap between repertoires was computed as shared unique clonotypes divided by the size of the smaller repertoire. Richness of each repertoire was evaluated using RTK rarefaction, the Chao1 estimator, and Recon v2.1 estimates of unobserved clonotypes. Generation probabilities for all TCRbeta clonotypes obtained by the gDNA method from a handful of donors were computed using OLGA. The clones in this table, taken by TCRdb from immuneACCESS, are in-frame only. Not every clone is retained; where verified, under half of the shortfall comes from an unresolved V gene, and the cause of the rest is unknown. V and J calls and clone size are copied from that table; D and trimming were computed from the DNA. The sample table records some 2,000,000 clones; roughly 94% of these occur just once. The ten most abundant clones make up 0.13% of the sample.

About this clone: The target of this receptor is not known. No much larger clone is present one base from it, and per-base qualities are unavailable.

Healthy HIV-negative adults with no recently reported acute infections or vaccinations were included as donors. All donors were Caucasian adults living in Nashville, Tennessee, USA. CD4+ T cells were enriched by magnetic negative selection, after which naive cells were positively selected on CD45RA and the negative fraction was taken as the memory subset. After blood collection by leukapheresis, PBMCs were isolated using Ficoll-Histopaque density gradient centrifugation and then cryopreserved in the vapor phase of liquid nitrogen. Analytical flow cytometry was used to check the purity and quantity of each magnetically sorted T cell population. From each sorted fraction, genomic DNA was isolated and quantified by UV absorbance on a Nanodrop 2000c. CDR3 length: 15 amino acids, cysteine to phenylalanine. Solely the CDR3 DNA is kept, with 45 bases framed from the first base. The germline V gene (reference sequence) specifies MNHNY as CDR1 and SVGAGI as CDR2. V is clipped by 5 bases and J by 3 bases, and the sequence between their germline boundaries is 16 bases long.

The sequence derives from a man younger than 35 in good health. The sequenced sample was naive CD4+ T cells sorted from blood. In light of the paper, this sample's cell subset or site label describes: CD45RA+ positively selected. The rearranged chain carries TRBV6-6 and TRBJ1-1; the D gene cannot be resolved reliably. CDR3 sequence: CASSLRDLYYTEAFF. The nucleotide sequence reads as follows: TGTGCCAGCAGTCTTAGAGACCTGTACTACACTGAAGCTTTCTTT.